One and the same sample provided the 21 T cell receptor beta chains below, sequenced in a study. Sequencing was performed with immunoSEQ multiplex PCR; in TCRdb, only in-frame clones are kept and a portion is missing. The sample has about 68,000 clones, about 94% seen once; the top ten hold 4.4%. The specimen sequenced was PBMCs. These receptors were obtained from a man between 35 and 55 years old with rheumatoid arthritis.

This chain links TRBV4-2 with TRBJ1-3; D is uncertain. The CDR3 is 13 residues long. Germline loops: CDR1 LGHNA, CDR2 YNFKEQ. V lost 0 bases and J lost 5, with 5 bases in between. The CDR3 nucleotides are TGTGCCAGCAGCCAAGATCAACGAAACACCATATATTTT. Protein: CASSQDQRNTIYF.

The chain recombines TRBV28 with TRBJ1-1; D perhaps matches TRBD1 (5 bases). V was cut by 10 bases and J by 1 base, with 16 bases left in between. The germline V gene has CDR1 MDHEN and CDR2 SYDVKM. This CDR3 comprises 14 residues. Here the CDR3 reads CATEGAPGNTEAFF. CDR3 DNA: TGTGCCACCGAAGGGGCCCCCGGGAACACTGAAGCTTTCTTT.

The DNA for the CDR3 is TGTGCCAGCAGCCAAGGACTAGTGGGTATGACAGATACGCAGTATTTT. Amino acids: CASSQGLVGMTDTQYF. V is TRBV7-2 and J is TRBJ2-3, with 7 bases fitting TRBD2. V was clipped by 5 bases and J by 3 bases; unmatched bases: 11. Germline V gives CDR1 SGHTA, CDR2 FQGNSA. There are 16 residues in the CDR3.

CDR3 nucleotide sequence: TGTGCCAGCAGTTTAGGAACTATGAACACTGAAGCTTTCTTT. Its translation: CASSLGTMNTEAFF. This sequence joins TRBV6-6 and TRBJ1-1; D gene uncertain. From germline, CDR1 is MNHNY and CDR2 SVGAGI (reference sequence). The length of the CDR3 is 14 residues. V gave up 4 bases and J gave up 0 bases, with 9 bases separating them.

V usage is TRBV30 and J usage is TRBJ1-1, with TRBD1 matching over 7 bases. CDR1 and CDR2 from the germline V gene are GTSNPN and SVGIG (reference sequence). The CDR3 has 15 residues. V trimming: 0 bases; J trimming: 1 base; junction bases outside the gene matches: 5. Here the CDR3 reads CAWSVPNRGNTEAFF. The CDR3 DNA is TGTGCCTGGAGTGTACCTAACAGGGGGAACACTGAAGCTTTCTTT.

CDR3 sequence reads: CASSTLGLAVIDEQYF. For the CDR3, the DNA is TGTGCCAGTAGTACGTTGGGACTAGCGGTTATTGACGAGCAGTACTTC. The rearrangement links TRBV19 to TRBJ2-7, with TRBD2 identical over 11 bases. Trimming at V came to 4 bases and at J to 5 bases, leaving 10 bases not matched to a gene. CDR3 length: 16 residues. Germline V gene data show CDR1 as LNHDA and CDR2 as SQIVND (reference sequence).

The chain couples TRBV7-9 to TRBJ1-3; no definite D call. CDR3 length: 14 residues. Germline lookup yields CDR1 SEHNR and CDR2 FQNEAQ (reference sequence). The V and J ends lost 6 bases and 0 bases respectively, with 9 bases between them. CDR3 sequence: CASRSGDSGNTIYF. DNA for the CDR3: TGTGCCAGCAGATCCGGGGACTCTGGAAACACCATATATTTT. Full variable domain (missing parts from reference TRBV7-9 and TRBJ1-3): DTGVSQNPRHKITKRGQNVTFRCDPISEHNRLYWYRQTLGQGPEFLTYFQNEAQLEKSRLLSDRFSAERPKGSFSTLEIQRTEQGDSAMYLCASRSGDSGNTIYFGEGSWLTVV.

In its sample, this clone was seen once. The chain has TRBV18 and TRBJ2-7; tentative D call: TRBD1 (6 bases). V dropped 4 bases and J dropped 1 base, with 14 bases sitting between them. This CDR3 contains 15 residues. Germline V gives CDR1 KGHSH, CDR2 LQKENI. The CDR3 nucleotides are TGTGCCAGCTCACTCACTCGGGACAAGTCCTACGAGCAGTACTTC. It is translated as CASSLTRDKSYEQYF.

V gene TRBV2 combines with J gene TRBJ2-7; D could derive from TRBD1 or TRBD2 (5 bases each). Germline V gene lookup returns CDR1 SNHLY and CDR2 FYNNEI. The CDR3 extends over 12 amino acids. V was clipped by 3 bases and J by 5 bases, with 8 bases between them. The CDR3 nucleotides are TGTGCCAGCAGTGATCGAGGGGACGAGCAGTACTTC. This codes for CASSDRGDEQYF.

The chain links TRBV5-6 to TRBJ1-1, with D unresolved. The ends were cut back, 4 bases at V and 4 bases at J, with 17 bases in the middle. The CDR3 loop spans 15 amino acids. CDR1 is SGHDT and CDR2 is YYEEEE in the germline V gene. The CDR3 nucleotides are TGTGCCAGCAGCCCTTCTCTTAGGGAAGGCACTGAAGCTTTCTTT. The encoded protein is CASSPSLREGTEAFF. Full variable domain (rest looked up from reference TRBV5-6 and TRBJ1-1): DAGVTQSPTHLIKTRGQQVTLRCSPKSGHDTVSWYQQALGQGPQFIFQYYEEEERQRGNFPDRFSGHQFPNYSSELNVNALLLGDSALYLCASSPSLREGTEAFFGQGTRLTVV.

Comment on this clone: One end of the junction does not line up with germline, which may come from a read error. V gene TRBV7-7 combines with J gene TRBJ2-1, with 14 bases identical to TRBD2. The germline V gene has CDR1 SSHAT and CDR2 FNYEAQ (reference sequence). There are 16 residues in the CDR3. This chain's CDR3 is CASSPVGTSGSNEQFF. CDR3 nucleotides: TGTGCTAGCAGCCCCGTCGGGACTAGCGGGAGCAATGAGCAGTTCTTC.

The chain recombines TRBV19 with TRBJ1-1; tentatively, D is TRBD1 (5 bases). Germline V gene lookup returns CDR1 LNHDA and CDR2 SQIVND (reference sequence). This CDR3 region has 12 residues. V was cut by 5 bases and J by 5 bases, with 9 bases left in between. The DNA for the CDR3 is TGTGCCAGTAGTTGGGACGGAACTGAAGCTTTCTTT. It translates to CASSWDGTEAFF.

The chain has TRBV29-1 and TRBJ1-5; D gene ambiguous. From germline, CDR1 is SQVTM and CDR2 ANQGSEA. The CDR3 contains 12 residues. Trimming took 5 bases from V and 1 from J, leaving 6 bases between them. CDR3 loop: CSVQLSNQPQHF. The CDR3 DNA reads TGCAGCGTTCAATTAAGCAATCAGCCCCAGCATTTT.

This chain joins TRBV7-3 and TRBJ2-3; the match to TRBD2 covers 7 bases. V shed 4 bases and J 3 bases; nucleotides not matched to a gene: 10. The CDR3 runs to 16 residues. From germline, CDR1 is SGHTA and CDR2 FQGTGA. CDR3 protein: CASSSSSGEGTDTQYF. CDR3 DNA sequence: TGTGCCAGCAGCTCATCTAGCGGAGAGGGTACAGATACGCAGTATTTT. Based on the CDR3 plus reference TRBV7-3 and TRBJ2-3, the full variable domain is GAGVSQTPSNKVTEKGKYVELRCDPISGHTALYWYRQSLGQGPEFLIYFQGTGAADDSGLPNDRFFAVRPEGSVSTLKIQRTERGDSAVYLCASSSSSGEGTDTQYFGPGTRLTVL.

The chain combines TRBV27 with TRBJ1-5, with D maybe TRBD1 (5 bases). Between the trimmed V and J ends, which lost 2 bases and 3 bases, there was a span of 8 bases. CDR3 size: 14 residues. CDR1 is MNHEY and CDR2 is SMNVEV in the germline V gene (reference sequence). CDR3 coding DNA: TGTGCCAGCAGTTTAGGGACGGACAATCAGCCCCAGCATTTT. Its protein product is CASSLGTDNQPQHF.

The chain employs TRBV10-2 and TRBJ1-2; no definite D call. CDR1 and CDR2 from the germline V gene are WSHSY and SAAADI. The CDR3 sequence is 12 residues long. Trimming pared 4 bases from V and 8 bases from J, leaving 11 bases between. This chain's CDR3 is CASSVGIGGYTF. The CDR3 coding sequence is TGCGCCAGCAGTGTGGGGATTGGGGGCTACACCTTC.

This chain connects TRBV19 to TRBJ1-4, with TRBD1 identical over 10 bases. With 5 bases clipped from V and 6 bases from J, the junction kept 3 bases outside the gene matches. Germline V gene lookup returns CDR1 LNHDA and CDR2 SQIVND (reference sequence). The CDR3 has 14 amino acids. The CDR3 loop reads CASSLGQGYEKLFF. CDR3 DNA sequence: TGTGCCAGTAGTCTGGGACAGGGGTATGAAAAACTGTTTTTT.

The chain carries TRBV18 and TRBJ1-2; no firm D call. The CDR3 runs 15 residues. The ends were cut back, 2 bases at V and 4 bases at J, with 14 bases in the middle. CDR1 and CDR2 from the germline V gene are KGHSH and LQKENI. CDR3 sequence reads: CASSPGQGGGYGYTF. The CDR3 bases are TGTGCCAGCTCACCAGGGCAAGGCGGAGGCTATGGCTACACCTTC.

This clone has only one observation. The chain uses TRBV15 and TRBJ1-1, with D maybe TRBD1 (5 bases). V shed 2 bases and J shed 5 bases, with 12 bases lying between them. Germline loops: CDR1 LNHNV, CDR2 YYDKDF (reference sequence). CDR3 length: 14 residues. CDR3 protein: CATSRQTARTEAFF. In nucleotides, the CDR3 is TGTGCCACCAGCAGACAGACAGCTAGGACTGAAGCTTTCTTT.

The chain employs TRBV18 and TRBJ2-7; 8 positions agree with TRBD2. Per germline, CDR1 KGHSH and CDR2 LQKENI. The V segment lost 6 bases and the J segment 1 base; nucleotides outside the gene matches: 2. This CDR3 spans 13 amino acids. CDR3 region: CASSGGASYEQYF. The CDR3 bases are TGTGCCAGCTCCGGGGGGGCGTCCTACGAGCAGTACTTC.

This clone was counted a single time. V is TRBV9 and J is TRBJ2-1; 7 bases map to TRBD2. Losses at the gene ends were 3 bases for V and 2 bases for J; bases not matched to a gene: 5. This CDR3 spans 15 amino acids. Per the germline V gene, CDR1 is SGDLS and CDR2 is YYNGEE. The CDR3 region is CASSAQSGAYNEQFF. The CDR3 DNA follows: TGTGCCAGCAGCGCCCAAAGCGGGGCCTACAATGAGCAGTTCTTC.